The 4 T cell receptor beta chains given below trace back to one sample, sequenced in a study of early T cells in non-severe SARS-CoV-2 infection. TCRdb passed the 5' RACE reads through MiXCR, listing each CDR3 protein once. This table holds tens of thousands of distinct CDR3 sequences, just under 15% found once. Sequencing was done on a sample of whole blood. The source of these receptors is an adult who was a healthcare worker with PCR-confirmed SARS-CoV-2 infection or an uninfected control (not recorded which).

The J gene is TRBJ1-1, the V gene TRBV9; no clear D gene. Germline V gene sequence: CDR1 SGDLS, CDR2 YYNGEE. Trimming cost V 4 bases and J 0 bases, with 13 bases left between them. There are 15 residues in the CDR3. The CDR3 sequence: CASSLAPGLNTEAFF. CDR3 in DNA: TGTGCCAGCAGCCTAGCCCCAGGATTGAACACTGAAGCTTTCTTT.

The sample holds a few counts of this clonotype. A single base separates this from a much larger clone, so it may be a read error. The V call is TRBV7-2, the J call TRBJ2-1; 13 bases line up with TRBD2. Germline assignment: CDR1 SGHTA and CDR2 FQGNSA. V lost 1 base, J lost 13 bases, and 4 bases stayed unmatched. The CDR3 has 14 amino acids. The CDR3 loop reads CASSLVTSGRAQFF. The DNA of the CDR3 is TGTGCCAGCAGCTTAGTTACTAGCGGGAGGGCCCAGTTCTTC.

This clonotype showed up just once. V is TRBV2 and J is TRBJ2-7; D not resolved. Germline V gene lookup returns CDR1 SNHLY and CDR2 FYNNEI. CDR3 size: 13 residues. Trimming took off 7 bases at V and 2 bases at J, with 12 bases between the two ends. CDR3 in amino acids: CASKDGRTYEQYF. CDR3 nucleotides: TGTGCCAGCAAAGACGGACGAACCTACGAGCAGTACTTC.

The count of this clonotype is one. V is TRBV6-2 or TRBV6-3 and J is TRBJ2-3; D unresolved. Germline assignment: CDR1 MNHEY and CDR2 SVGEGT. The CDR3 totals 15 residues. V lost 0 bases, J lost 5 bases, and 12 bases lay in between. This CDR3 reads CASSYSLGSIDTQYF. The CDR3 DNA follows: TGTGCCAGCAGTTACTCGCTCGGATCCATAGATACGCAGTATTTT.